A single TCR beta chain is shown here with its context. Only in-frame clones appear in the TCRdb table, and some are missing; sequencing was by immunoSEQ multiplex PCR. This sample yields over a million clones, of which approximately 97% are seen a single time; over 1% belongs to the top ten. The sample is drawn from a study of shared clonotypes between healthy human individuals. The V gene lost 7 bases and the J gene lost 2 bases, with 13 bases spanning the gap. Germline V gives CDR1 MNHNS, CDR2 SASEGT. The length of the CDR3 is 14 residues. The sequence came from a man between 25 and 39 years old in good health. This sequence joins TRBV6-1 and TRBJ2-3; D gene unclear. Sequencing was done on a sample of naive CD4+ T cells sorted from blood. The subset here: CD45RA+ positively selected. The CDR3 DNA reads as TGTGCCAGCACTTCAGGCTTTTACACAGATACGCAGTATTTT. Translation: CASTSGFYTDTQYF.